The 12 T cell receptor beta chains given below trace back to one sample, sequenced in a study of blood T cell repertoires in COVID-19 (dated by TCRdb to the early 2020s). The library was prepared using the immunoSEQ multiplex PCR assay. TCRdb retrieved this table from immuneACCESS and kept in-frame rearrangements only. Not all clones are present; in checked studies, unresolved V genes account for under half, and no reason is known for the remainder. For this sample there are approximately 200,000 clones; roughly 80% appear just once. Clones ranked in the top ten supply 8% to 13% of the sample. Sequencing was performed on peripheral blood. The receptor set was obtained from a woman aged 80 or over with acute or convalescent COVID-19.

The CDR3 nucleotides read TGTGCCAGCACTTCCAGCGGGAGAAAAACAGATACGCAGTATTTT. Its protein is CASTSSGRKTDTQYF. The chain is built from TRBV9 and TRBJ2-3; 8 bases align to TRBD2. Germline V gene sequence: CDR1 SGDLS, CDR2 YYNGEE. The CDR3 covers 15 residues. With 6 bases clipped from V and 3 bases from J, the junction kept 9 bases outside the gene matches.

This chain connects TRBV5-6 to TRBJ2-1, with TRBD1 as a possible D gene (5 bases). The CDR3 loop spans 16 amino acids. Per the germline V gene, CDR1 is SGHDT and CDR2 is YYEEEE. V lost 3 bases to trimming and J lost 1 base, with 14 bases between them. The CDR3 sequence: CASSSAGARSYNEQFF. The DNA of the CDR3 is TGTGCCAGCAGCTCGGCTGGGGCGCGGTCCTACAATGAGCAGTTCTTC. The whole variable domain, remainder taken from reference TRBV5-6 and TRBJ2-1, is DAGVTQSPTHLIKTRGQQVTLRCSPKSGHDTVSWYQQALGQGPQFIFQYYEEEERQRGNFPDRFSGHQFPNYSSELNVNALLLGDSALYLCASSSAGARSYNEQFFGPGTRLTVL.

This chain uses TRBV6-2 or TRBV6-3 with TRBJ2-7; D is possibly TRBD1 (5 bases). Germline V CDR1 and CDR2: MNHEY, SVGEGT. The CDR3 contains 13 residues. Trimming removed 4 bases at V and 2 bases at J, with 9 bases between. Here the CDR3 DNA reads TGTGCCAGCAGTTTCCCAGGGACCTACGAGCAGTACTTC. The encoded protein is CASSFPGTYEQYF.

The chain is built from TRBV10-3 and TRBJ2-1; 8 nucleotides agree with TRBD1. The CDR3 loop spans 17 amino acids. The germline CDR1 and CDR2 sequences are ENHRY and SYGVKD. Trimming removed 2 bases from V and 9 bases from J; junction bases left unmatched: 15. The CDR3 coding sequence is TGTGCCATCAGTGAGGTCCAGGGGGCTTCGGGTGTTTTTGAGCAGTTCTTC. It is translated as CAISEVQGASGVFEQFF.

The chain links TRBV9 to TRBJ2-3; the match to TRBD1 covers 8 bases. This CDR3 spans 16 amino acids. The V gene end was trimmed by 4 bases and the J gene end by 2 bases; junction bases not matched to a gene: 9. The germline gives CDR1 SGDLS, CDR2 YYNGEE. CDR3 loop: CASSFGQGRPTDTQYF. CDR3 in DNA: TGTGCCAGCAGCTTTGGACAGGGAAGACCCACAGATACGCAGTATTTT.

The CDR3 bases are TGTGCCAGCAGCCCGAGTACCGGGGAGCTGTTTTTT. It yields the protein CASSPSTGELFF. This rearrangement joins TRBV11-3 to TRBJ2-2, with D unclear. V lost 5 bases, J lost 5 bases, and 6 bases lay in between. This CDR3 contains 12 residues. CDR1 SGHNT and CDR2 YENEEA come from the germline V gene. The full variable domain, rest sourced from reference TRBV11-3 and TRBJ2-2, is EAGVVQSPRYKIIEKKQPVAFWCNPISGHNTLYWYLQNLGQGPELLIRYENEEAVDDSQLPKDRFSAERLKGVDSTLKIQPAELGDSAVYLCASSPSTGELFFGEGSRLTVL.

Only a few counts were recorded for this clone. This rearrangement joins TRBV18 to TRBJ2-7, with 7 bases identical to TRBD1. After removal of 0 bases from V and 5 bases from J, the junction contained 7 bases not matched to a gene. The CDR3 consists of 15 residues. Per germline, CDR1 KGHSH and CDR2 LQKENI. The CDR3 is CASSPPTLQGDEQYF. In DNA form, the CDR3 reads TGTGCCAGCTCACCACCGACTCTCCAGGGGGACGAGCAGTACTTC.

This clone was detected only a few times. This chain connects TRBV11-2 to TRBJ1-2; D uncertain. V gave up 4 bases and J gave up 5 bases, with 8 bases separating them. Germline V gene sequence: CDR1 SGHAT, CDR2 FQNNGV. The CDR3 is made up of 12 amino acids. The CDR3 DNA reads TGTGCCAGCAGCTGGGCCGAATATGGCTACACCTTC. Residues: CASSWAEYGYTF.

Only one count was recorded for this clone. This chain links TRBV6-2 or TRBV6-3 with TRBJ2-2; D might be TRBD2 (5 bases). V dropped 0 bases and J dropped 5 bases, with 13 bases sitting between them. The CDR3 consists of 16 residues. The germline V gene encodes CDR1 MNHEY and CDR2 SVGEGT. The CDR3 DNA follows: TGTGCCAGCAGTTACTCACCTAGCCTAGGGACCGGGGAGCTGTTTTTT. This sequence encodes CASSYSPSLGTGELFF.

The V call is TRBV7-8, the J call TRBJ2-7, with TRBD1 as a possible D gene (6 bases). Germline-derived CDR1 and CDR2 are SGHVS and FQNEAQ. V was pared by 4 bases and J by 0 bases, with 13 bases between. The CDR3 extends over 15 amino acids. The CDR3 nucleotides read TGTGCCAGCAGCTCTCGGGACATACTCTCCTACGAGCAGTACTTC. Encoded protein: CASSSRDILSYEQYF.

The V gene is TRBV24-1, the J gene TRBJ2-5; TRBD1 matches 7 bases. V shed 3 bases, J shed 4 bases, and the junction held 10 bases outside the gene matches. The CDR3 contains 16 residues. Germline CDR1 and CDR2: KGHDR and SFDVKD. CDR3 residues: CATSDRGRGSGETQYF. Written as DNA, the CDR3 is TGTGCCACCAGTGATAGAGGCAGGGGGTCAGGAGAGACCCAGTACTTC.

The chain couples TRBV29-1 to TRBJ1-1, with D maybe TRBD1 (6 bases). The germline CDR1 and CDR2 sequences are SQVTM and ANQGSEA. V lost 5 bases to trimming and J lost 6 bases, with 13 bases between them. The CDR3 sequence is 12 residues long. This CDR3 reads CSVTGQLAEAFF. For the CDR3, the DNA is TGCAGCGTTACCGGACAGCTGGCTGAAGCTTTCTTT.